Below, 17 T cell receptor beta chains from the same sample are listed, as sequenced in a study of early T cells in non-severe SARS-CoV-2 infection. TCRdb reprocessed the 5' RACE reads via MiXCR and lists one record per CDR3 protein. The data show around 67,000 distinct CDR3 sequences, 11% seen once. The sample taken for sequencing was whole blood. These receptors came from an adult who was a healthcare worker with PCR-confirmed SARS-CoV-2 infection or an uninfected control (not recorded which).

The CDR3 nucleotides are TGTGCCAGCAGCCTCGGACAGGGGGCGGTCGGAAACATTCAGTACTTC. Translated, it gives CASSLGQGAVGNIQYF. The chain uses TRBV3-1 and TRBJ2-4, with 11 bases identical to TRBD1. The junction had 8 bases not matched to a gene; V was cut back by 4 bases and J by 6 bases. In germline, CDR1 is LGHDT, CDR2 YNNKEL (reference sequence). CDR3 length: 16 amino acids.

DNA of the CDR3: TGTGCCATCAGTGAGAAGGGGCGGGACTACGAGCAGTACTTC. Residues: CAISEKGRDYEQYF. V gene TRBV10-3 combines with J gene TRBJ2-7; a possible D gene is TRBD2 (6 bases). This CDR3 comprises 14 residues. The V and J ends lost 2 bases and 3 bases respectively, with 11 bases between them. The germline CDR1 and CDR2 sequences are ENHRY and SYGVKD.

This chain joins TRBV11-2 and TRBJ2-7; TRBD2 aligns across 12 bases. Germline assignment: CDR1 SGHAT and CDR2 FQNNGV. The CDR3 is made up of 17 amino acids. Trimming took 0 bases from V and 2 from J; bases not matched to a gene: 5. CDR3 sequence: CASSLEARLAGAYEQYF. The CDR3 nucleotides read TGTGCCAGCAGCTTAGAGGCCCGACTAGCGGGGGCCTACGAGCAGTACTTC.

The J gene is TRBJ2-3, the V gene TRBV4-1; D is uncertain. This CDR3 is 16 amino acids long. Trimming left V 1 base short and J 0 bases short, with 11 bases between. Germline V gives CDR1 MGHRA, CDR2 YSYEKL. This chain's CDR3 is CASSQVGSLSTDTQYF. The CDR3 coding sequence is TGCGCCAGCAGCCAAGTTGGCAGCCTTAGCACAGATACGCAGTATTTT.

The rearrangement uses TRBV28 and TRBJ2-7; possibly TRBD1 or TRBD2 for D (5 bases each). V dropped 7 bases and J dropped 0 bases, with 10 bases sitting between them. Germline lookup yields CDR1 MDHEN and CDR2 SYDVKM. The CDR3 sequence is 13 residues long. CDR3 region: CASTGPPSYEQYF. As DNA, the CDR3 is TGTGCCAGCACGGGGCCCCCCTCCTACGAGCAGTACTTC.

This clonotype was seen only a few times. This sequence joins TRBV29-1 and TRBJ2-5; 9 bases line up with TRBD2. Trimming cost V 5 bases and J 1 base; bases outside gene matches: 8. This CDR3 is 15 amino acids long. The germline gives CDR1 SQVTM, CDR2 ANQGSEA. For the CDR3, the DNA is TGCAGCGTTTCCCCCGGGACTAGCAGCCAAGAGACCCAGTACTTC. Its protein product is CSVSPGTSSQETQYF.

The CDR3: CASSLGRRAAFF. In DNA form, the CDR3 reads TGTGCCAGCAGCTTAGGACGGCGAGCAGCTTTCTTT. This chain links TRBV11-2 with TRBJ1-1, with D hard to call. CDR3 length: 12 residues. V was pared by 1 base and J by 10 bases, with 10 bases between. The germline V gene encodes CDR1 SGHAT and CDR2 FQNNGV.

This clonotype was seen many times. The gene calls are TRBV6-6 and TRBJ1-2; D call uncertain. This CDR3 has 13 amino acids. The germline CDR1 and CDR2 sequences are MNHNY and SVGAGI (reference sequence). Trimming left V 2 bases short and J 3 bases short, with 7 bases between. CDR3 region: CASSYGRDYGYTF. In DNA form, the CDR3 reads TGTGCCAGCAGTTACGGCCGGGACTATGGCTACACCTTC.

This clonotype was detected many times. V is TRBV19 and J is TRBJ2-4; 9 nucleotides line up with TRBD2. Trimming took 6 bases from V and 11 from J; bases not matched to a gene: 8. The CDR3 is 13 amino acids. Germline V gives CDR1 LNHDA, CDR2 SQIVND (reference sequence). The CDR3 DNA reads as TGTGCCAGTAGCTCTAGCGGGATGGGGCTTCAGTACTTC. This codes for CASSSSGMGLQYF.

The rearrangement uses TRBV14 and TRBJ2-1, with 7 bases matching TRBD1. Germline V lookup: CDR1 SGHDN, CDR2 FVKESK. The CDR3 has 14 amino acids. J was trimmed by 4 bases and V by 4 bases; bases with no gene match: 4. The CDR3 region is CASSPGQRYNEQFF. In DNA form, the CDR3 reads TGTGCCAGCAGCCCGGGACAGAGATACAATGAGCAGTTCTTC.

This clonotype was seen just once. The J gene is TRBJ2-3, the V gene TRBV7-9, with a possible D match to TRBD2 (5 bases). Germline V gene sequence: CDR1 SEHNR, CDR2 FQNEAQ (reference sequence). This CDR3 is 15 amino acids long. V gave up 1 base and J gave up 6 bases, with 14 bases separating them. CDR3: CASSLGPGPGDTQYF. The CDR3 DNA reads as TGTGCCAGCAGCTTAGGGCCAGGTCCGGGGGATACGCAGTATTTT.

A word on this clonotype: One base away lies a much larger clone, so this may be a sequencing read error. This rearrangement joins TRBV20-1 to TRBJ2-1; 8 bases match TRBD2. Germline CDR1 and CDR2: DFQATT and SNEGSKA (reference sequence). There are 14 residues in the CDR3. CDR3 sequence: CSATSGQGANVQFF. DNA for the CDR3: TGCAGTGCTACTAGCGGGCAAGGTGCCAATGTGCAGTTCTTC.

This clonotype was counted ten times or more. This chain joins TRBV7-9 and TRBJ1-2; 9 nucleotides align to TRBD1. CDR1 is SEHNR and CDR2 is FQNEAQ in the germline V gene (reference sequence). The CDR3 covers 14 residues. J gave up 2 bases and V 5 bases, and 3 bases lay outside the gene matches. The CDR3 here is CASSRGQGNYGYTF. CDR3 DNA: TGTGCCAGCAGCCGGGGACAGGGAAACTATGGCTACACCTTC.

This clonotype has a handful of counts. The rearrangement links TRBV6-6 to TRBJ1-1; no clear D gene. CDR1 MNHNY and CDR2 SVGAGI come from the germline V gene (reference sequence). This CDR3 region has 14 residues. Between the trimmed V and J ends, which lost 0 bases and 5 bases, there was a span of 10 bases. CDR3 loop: CASSYSIGRTEAFF. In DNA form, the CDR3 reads TGTGCCAGCAGTTACTCGATCGGGCGGACTGAAGCTTTCTTT.

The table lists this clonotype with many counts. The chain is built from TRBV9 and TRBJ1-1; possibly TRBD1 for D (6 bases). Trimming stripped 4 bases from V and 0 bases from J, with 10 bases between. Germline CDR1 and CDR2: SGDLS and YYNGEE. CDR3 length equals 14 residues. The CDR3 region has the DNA TGTGCCAGCAGCCCCCGGACAGTGAACACTGAAGCTTTCTTT. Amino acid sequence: CASSPRTVNTEAFF.

CDR3: CASSVVDGYTF. The CDR3 DNA reads as TGTGCCAGCAGCGTGGTCGATGGCTACACCTTC. The V gene is TRBV7-9, the J gene TRBJ1-2, with no clear D. V was cut by 5 bases and J by 6 bases, with 7 bases left in between. CDR1 SEHNR and CDR2 FQNEAQ come from the germline V gene (reference sequence). The CDR3 contains 11 residues.

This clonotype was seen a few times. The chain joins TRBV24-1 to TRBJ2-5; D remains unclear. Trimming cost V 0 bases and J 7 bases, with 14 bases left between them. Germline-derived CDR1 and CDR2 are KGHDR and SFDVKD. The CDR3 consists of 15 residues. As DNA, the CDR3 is TGTGCCACCAGTGATTTGTTCGCACCCGCCGGGACCCAGTACTTC. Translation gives CATSDLFAPAGTQYF.